These 15 T cell receptor beta chains were all obtained from the same sample, sequenced in a study of T cells in narcolepsy. Profiling relied on immunoSEQ multiplex PCR, and the TCRdb table lists in-frame clones only, not all of them. The table lists around 42,000 clones, approximately 88% of them singletons, with roughly 1.3% in the top ten. Sequencing input: CD45RA- memory CD4+ T cells from PBMCs. The origin of the receptors is a human donor with narcolepsy.

In its sample, this clone was seen once. This chain joins TRBV5-6 and TRBJ1-2; tentatively, D is TRBD1 (5 bases). Per the germline V gene, CDR1 is SGHDT and CDR2 is YYEEEE. CDR3 length equals 14 residues. Trimming removed 3 bases at V and 6 bases at J, with 15 bases between. CDR3 residues: CASSWEGVIDGYTF. Here the CDR3 DNA reads TGTGCCAGCAGCTGGGAAGGGGTGATTGATGGCTACACCTTC.

The CDR3 loop is CASSTQASFGETQYF. Here the CDR3 DNA reads TGTGCCAGCAGCACCCAGGCGAGCTTCGGAGAGACCCAGTACTTC. This rearrangement joins TRBV2 to TRBJ2-5; D is uncertain. Germline V gene sequence: CDR1 SNHLY, CDR2 FYNNEI. The CDR3 runs to 15 residues. V gave up 6 bases and J gave up 4 bases, with 18 bases separating them.

The chain recombines TRBV6-5 with TRBJ1-2; D is unclear. CDR1 is MNHEY and CDR2 is SVGAGI in the germline V gene. This CDR3 comprises 16 residues. V lost 0 bases and J 2 bases, leaving 13 bases between the germline ends. The CDR3: CASSYSPAVGNYGYTF. CDR3 DNA: TGTGCCAGCAGTTACTCCCCCGCGGTGGGAAACTATGGCTACACCTTC.

The chain links TRBV7-3 to TRBJ2-6; the D gene could be TRBD1 or TRBD2 (5 bases each). V was cut by 4 bases and J by 0 bases, with 10 bases left in between. In germline, CDR1 is SGHTA, CDR2 FQGTGA. The CDR3 is 16 residues long. CDR3 coding DNA: TGTGCCAGCAGCTCCGGGACGGTCTCTGGGGCCAACGTCCTGACTTTC. Protein sequence: CASSSGTVSGANVLTF.

This sequence joins TRBV18 and TRBJ2-6, with a tentative D call TRBD1 (6 bases). With 4 bases removed from V and 1 base from J, the gap between germline ends came to 20 bases. Germline V gene data show CDR1 as KGHSH and CDR2 as LQKENI. This CDR3 spans 19 amino acids. DNA for the CDR3: TGTGCCAGCTCACTCACGTCTCAGGGGTTGCCTTCTGGGGCCAACGTCCTGACTTTC. It specifies CASSLTSQGLPSGANVLTF.

The chain joins TRBV7-2 to TRBJ1-1, with D perhaps matching TRBD1 (5 bases). The CDR3 is made up of 14 amino acids. Germline V gives CDR1 SGHTA, CDR2 FQGNSA. Between the trimmed V and J ends, which lost 3 bases and 5 bases, there was a span of 13 bases. CDR3 residues: CASSFQWGGTEAFF. The CDR3, as DNA: TGTGCCAGCAGCTTCCAATGGGGCGGGACTGAAGCTTTCTTT.

The chain is built from TRBV7-9 and TRBJ2-5; no reliable D call. V lost 6 bases, J lost 3 bases, and 23 bases lay in between. The CDR3 is 17 amino acids. Germline V gene sequence: CDR1 SEHNR, CDR2 FQNEAQ (reference sequence). CDR3 residues: CASSQFGRSRNKETQYF. DNA for the CDR3: TGTGCCAGCAGTCAATTTGGAAGAAGTAGAAATAAAGAGACCCAGTACTTC.

This clone showed up just once. V usage is TRBV6-1 and J usage is TRBJ1-5, with D unclear. The CDR3 spans 13 residues. V was trimmed by 6 bases and J by 11 bases, leaving 17 bases between them. Germline loops: CDR1 MNHNS, CDR2 SASEGT. CDR3 amino acids: CASSLDGLGTQHF. The CDR3 bases are TGTGCCAGCAGCCTAGACGGTTTAGGGACCCAGCATTTT.

The CDR3: CASSLGAPNTGELFF. CDR3 bases: TGCGCCAGCAGCTTGGGGGCCCCGAACACCGGGGAGCTGTTTTTT. This chain connects TRBV5-1 to TRBJ2-2; no clear D gene. From germline, CDR1 is SGHRS and CDR2 YFSETQ. V was pared by 0 bases and J by 0 bases, with 6 bases between. The CDR3 totals 15 residues.

CDR3 coding DNA: TGTGCCAGCAGCCCCAACGCGGCTAGCGGAAACACCGGGGAGCTGTTTTTT. It specifies CASSPNAASGNTGELFF. This chain connects TRBV4-2 to TRBJ2-2, with TRBD2 matching over 7 bases. V lost 4 bases, J lost 2 bases, and 10 bases stayed unmatched. Germline V lookup: CDR1 LGHNA, CDR2 YNFKEQ. There are 17 residues in the CDR3.

This chain joins TRBV19 and TRBJ1-5; no reliable D call. CDR1 and CDR2 (germline): LNHDA, SQIVND (reference sequence). The CDR3 has 15 amino acids. V was cut by 7 bases and J by 1 base, with 14 bases left in between. CDR3 nucleotide sequence: TGTGCCAGTACCCCAGTTCGTCCCAGCAATCAGCCCCAGCATTTT. This gives the protein CASTPVRPSNQPQHF.

The chain couples TRBV19 to TRBJ2-1; D call uncertain. The CDR3 extends over 14 amino acids. Germline CDR1 reads LNHDA; CDR2 reads SQIVND (reference sequence). Trimming stripped 1 base from V and 1 base from J, with 5 bases between. DNA of the CDR3: TGTGCCAGTAGTATAGGTACGTCCTACAATGAGCAGTTCTTC. As protein: CASSIGTSYNEQFF. Filled out from reference TRBV19 and TRBJ2-1, the complete variable domain reads DGGITQSPKYLFRKEGQNVTLSCEQNLNHDAMYWYRQDPGQGLRLIYYSQIVNDFQKGDIAEGYSVSREKKESFPLTVTSAQKNPTAFYLCASSIGTSYNEQFFGPGTRLTVL.

This rearrangement joins TRBV9 to TRBJ2-1, with TRBD2 matching 10 bases. V lost 0 bases to trimming and J lost 6 bases; unmatched junction nucleotides: 12. CDR3 length equals 18 residues. The germline V gene encodes CDR1 SGDLS and CDR2 YYNGEE. The CDR3 here is CASSVVPIGAGGPNEQFF. The CDR3 DNA sequence: TGTGCCAGCAGCGTAGTCCCCATTGGAGCGGGGGGGCCCAATGAGCAGTTCTTC.

The chain has TRBV30 and TRBJ1-4, with D perhaps matching TRBD1 (6 bases). Germline lookup yields CDR1 GTSNPN and CDR2 SVGIG (reference sequence). The CDR3 consists of 14 residues. Between the trimmed V and J ends, which lost 3 bases and 7 bases, there was a span of 15 bases. CDR3 amino acids: CAWRRGSWGEKLFF. The DNA of the CDR3 is TGTGCCTGGAGGAGGGGGTCCTGGGGTGAAAAACTGTTTTTT.

The genes are TRBV5-1 and TRBJ2-7, with 12 bases lining up with TRBD2. V was pared by 4 bases and J by 3 bases, with 14 bases of the junction left unmatched. Germline V CDR1 and CDR2: SGHRS, YFSETQ. The CDR3 loop spans 18 amino acids. CDR3 amino acids: CASSPAASLAGGHYEQYF. In DNA form, the CDR3 reads TGCGCCAGCAGCCCGGCGGCATCTCTAGCGGGGGGGCACTACGAGCAGTACTTC.